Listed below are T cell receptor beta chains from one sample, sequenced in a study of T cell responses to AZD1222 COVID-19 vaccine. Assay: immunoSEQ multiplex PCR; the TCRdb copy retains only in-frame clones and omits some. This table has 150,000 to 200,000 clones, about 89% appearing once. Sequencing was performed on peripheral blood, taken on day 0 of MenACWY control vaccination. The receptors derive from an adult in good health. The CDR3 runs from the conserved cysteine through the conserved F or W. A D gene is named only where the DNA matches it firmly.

CDR3nt: TGTGCCAGCAATATGGGGGCGGAGCAGTTCTTC
CDR3aa: CASNMGAEQFF
v_gene: TRBV27
j_gene: TRBJ2-1
len: 11
d_gene: -

CDR3nt: TGTGCCAGTAGTCCCACAATTGCCTACGAGCAGTACTTC
CDR3aa: CASSPTIAYEQYF
v_gene: TRBV19
j_gene: TRBJ2-7
len: 13
d_gene: -

CDR3nt: TGTGCCAGCAGTTTTGGAGACAGGGGCTACGAGCAGTACTTC
CDR3aa: CASSFGDRGYEQYF
v_gene: TRBV28
j_gene: TRBJ2-7
len: 14
d_gene: TRBD1

CDR3nt: TGCGCCAGCACCCTTCCAGGGCCTAACACTGAAGCTTTCTTT
CDR3aa: CASTLPGPNTEAFF
v_gene: TRBV10-1
j_gene: TRBJ1-1
len: 14
d_gene: -

CDR3nt: TGTGCCAGCAGTTTAGCCGGGACAGGGAACTATGGCTACACCTTC
CDR3aa: CASSLAGTGNYGYTF
v_gene: TRBV27
j_gene: TRBJ1-2
len: 15
d_gene: TRBD1

CDR3nt: TGTGCCACCAAAGAAGGGGGGATCGACGAGCAGTACTTC
CDR3aa: CATKEGGIDEQYF
v_gene: TRBV28
j_gene: TRBJ2-7
len: 13
d_gene: -

CDR3nt: TGTGCCAGCACCACCTGGGACGGCAACACCGGGGAGCTGTTTTTT
CDR3aa: CASTTWDGNTGELFF
v_gene: TRBV28
j_gene: TRBJ2-2
len: 15
d_gene: -

CDR3nt: TGTGCCAGCAGTCCACTAGCGGCCACGTACACAGATACGCAGTATTTT
CDR3aa: CASSPLAATYTDTQYF
v_gene: TRBV28
j_gene: TRBJ2-3
len: 16
d_gene: TRBD2

CDR3nt: TGTGCCAGCAGCTTAGTCGAATTGGTGGGGGAAAAACTGTTTTTT
CDR3aa: CASSLVELVGEKLFF
v_gene: TRBV7-9
j_gene: TRBJ1-4
len: 15
d_gene: -

CDR3nt: TGTGCCAGCAGTTCCACACTAGCGGGAGACTACAATGAGCAGTTCTTC
CDR3aa: CASSSTLAGDYNEQFF
v_gene: TRBV25-1
j_gene: TRBJ2-1
len: 16
d_gene: TRBD2

CDR3nt: TGTGCCTGGAGTTTGCGGGGGGCCTCGTTGTGGTCCTATAATTCACCCCTCCACTTT
CDR3aa: CAWSLRGASLWSYNSPLHF
v_gene: TRBV30
j_gene: TRBJ1-6
len: 19
d_gene: -

CDR3nt: TGTGCCAGCAGACAGACAGGAACCCAAAATGAGCAGTTCTTC
CDR3aa: CASRQTGTQNEQFF
v_gene: TRBV28
j_gene: TRBJ2-1
len: 14
d_gene: -

CDR3nt: TGTGCCAGCAGCTCGGACAGGAGCTCCTACAATGAGCAGTTCTTC
CDR3aa: CASSSDRSSYNEQFF
v_gene: TRBV7-9
j_gene: TRBJ2-1
len: 15
d_gene: TRBD1